Described below is a single T cell receptor (beta chain) sequence and its context. What it binds is unknown. Data came from immunoSEQ multiplex PCR; TCRdb stores just in-frame clones and leaves some out. The sample consists of over 45,000 clones, nearly 95% of them appearing once. Germline V gives CDR1 SGDLS, CDR2 YYNGEE. The CDR3 runs 14 residues. V lost 0 bases to trimming and J lost 11 bases, with 17 bases between them. The sample comes from a study of OX40 agonist ivuxolimab in advanced cancers. Study-level results: Patients with a partial response at 0.1-3.0 mg/kg had among the lowest clonal expansion.

The V gene is TRBV9, the J gene TRBJ1-2; no reliable D call. The TCR sequence derives from an adult with an advanced solid tumor such as melanoma, head and neck, liver or kidney cancer. The starting material was CD4+ or CD8+ T cells sorted from blood, obtained in a trial of the OX40 agonist ivuxolimab. CDR3: CASSVVSGPVAYTF. As DNA, the CDR3 is TGTGCCAGCAGCGTAGTATCTGGCCCGGTTGCGTACACCTTC.